This TCR beta chain was recovered during a study of blood T cell repertoires in COVID-19. Across the whole study: The origin of the acute and convalescent COVID-19 samples was the United States, Italy and Spain.

This clone was detected only a few times. Produced via immunoSEQ multiplex PCR; TCRdb's table is partial and in-frame only. The sample holds about 250,000 clones, over 75% seen once. Cohort placement rested on clinical history that participants reported themselves. Recovery among Cohort 3 donors was established by two negative PCRs, clearance, or symptom resolution. Germline V CDR1 and CDR2: SGDLS, YYNGEE. Trimming took 6 bases from V and 5 from J, leaving 14 bases between them. This CDR3 spans 14 amino acids. This chain joins TRBV9 and TRBJ2-2; TRBD1 might be the D (5 bases). The source of this sequence is a man aged 35 to 55 who had recovered from COVID-19. Sequencing used PBMCs or T cells enriched from blood (not recorded which). CDR3 in amino acids: CASTPQGTTGELFF. As DNA, the CDR3 is TGTGCCAGCACCCCTCAGGGAACGACCGGGGAGCTGTTTTTT.